This passage covers 11 T cell receptor beta chains from one sample sequenced in a study of T cell repertoires in cytomegalovirus infection (dated by TCRdb to the late 2010s). These reads were obtained on an Illumina HiSeq 1500. TCRdb's own reprocessing of the public reads used fastp at Q25 and MiXCR and kept productive beta chains. Each record represents a unique CDR3 protein, reported with the most common genes and DNA among its rows. The table for this sample lists roughly 280,000 distinct CDR3 sequences; around 13% of them were counted only once. Of the sample, 8.5% to 9% falls within the top ten clones. Specimen: PBMCs. The receptors derive from a human donor in good health (CMV status not recorded). Some clones in this sample may be carry-over from other donors' samples.

This clonotype appeared many times. The CDR3 region is CSVASQFVNEQFF. The CDR3 bases are TGCAGCGTTGCTAGTCAATTCGTCAATGAGCAGTTCTTC. The V and J genes are TRBV29-1 and TRBJ2-1; D is unresolved. The CDR3 is made up of 13 amino acids. From germline, CDR1 is SQVTM and CDR2 ANQGSEA. V was cut by 4 bases and J by 6 bases, with 13 bases left in between.

This clonotype occurred many times. The chain links TRBV7-2 to TRBJ1-1, with D possibly matching TRBD1 (5 bases). In germline, CDR1 is SGHTA, CDR2 FQGNSA. This CDR3 spans 15 amino acids. V lost 2 bases to trimming and J lost 4 bases, with 14 bases between them. This CDR3 is CASSLIPVQGTEAFF. The CDR3 DNA follows: TGTGCCAGCAGCTTAATTCCGGTCCAGGGCACTGAAGCTTTCTTT.

In this sample, this clonotype turned up many times. The chain is built from TRBV7-9 and TRBJ1-2, with D unresolved. Germline CDR1 is SEHNR and CDR2 is FQNEAQ (reference sequence). CDR3 size: 15 residues. The V end lost 4 bases, the J end lost 4 bases, and 16 bases lay between the germline ends. CDR3 DNA: TGTGCCAGCAGCTCGGTCCCGGACCCCCTCTATGGCTACACCTTC. It yields the protein CASSSVPDPLYGYTF.

A word on this clonotype: Given a much more abundant clone one base away, this may be a read error. V usage is TRBV7-4 and J usage is TRBJ1-2; no reliable D call. The germline V gene encodes CDR1 SGHVT and CDR2 SQSDAQ. The CDR3 has 13 amino acids. DNA of the CDR3: TGTGTCAGCAGCTTATACAGTAACTATGGCTACACCTTC. It encodes CVSSLYSNYGYTF.

This clonotype has ten or more counts. The chain recombines TRBV14 with TRBJ2-3, with D tentatively TRBD1 (6 bases). CDR1 is SGHDN and CDR2 is FVKESK in the germline V gene. With 4 bases removed from V and 2 bases from J, the gap between germline ends came to 19 bases. CDR3 length: 17 residues. The CDR3: CASSRFRDIFDTDTQYF. In DNA, the CDR3 is TGTGCCAGCAGCCGATTCCGGGACATCTTCGACACAGATACGCAGTATTTT.

This clonotype was picked up many times. This sequence joins TRBV7-2 and TRBJ2-1; D might be TRBD2 (5 bases). From germline, CDR1 is SGHTA and CDR2 FQGNSA. V lost 5 bases and J 9 bases, leaving 17 bases between the germline ends. There are 14 residues in the CDR3. This chain's CDR3 is CASSPTAYSGEQFF. CDR3 DNA sequence: TGTGCCAGCAGCCCAACCGCCTACAGCGGTGAGCAGTTCTTC.

There are a few counts of this clonotype. J is TRBJ2-3 and V is TRBV20-1, with 7 bases aligning to TRBD1. Trimming removed 0 bases from V and 2 bases from J; junction bases left unmatched: 8. The CDR3 is 16 residues long. CDR1 DFQATT and CDR2 SNEGSKA come from the germline V gene (reference sequence). CDR3 coding DNA: TGCAGTGCTAGAGATCAATTAGGGGGCCACACAGATACGCAGTATTTT. Amino acids: CSARDQLGGHTDTQYF.

This chain uses TRBV13 with TRBJ2-3; D unresolved. The CDR3 is made up of 12 amino acids. CDR1 and CDR2 from the germline V gene are PRHDT and FYEKMQ (reference sequence). The ends were cut back, 5 bases at V and 6 bases at J, with 9 bases in the middle. The CDR3 DNA is TGTGCCAGCAGCGTTAGATGGGATACGCAGTATTTT. Protein sequence: CASSVRWDTQYF.

This clonotype was seen ten or more times. The chain uses TRBV5-4 and TRBJ2-3; TRBD1 aligns across 11 bases. The CDR3 covers 15 residues. Germline-derived CDR1 and CDR2 are SGHNT and YYREEE (reference sequence). The V and J ends lost 0 bases and 4 bases, in that order; junction bases with no gene match: 1. The CDR3: CASSLGTGGPDTQYF. CDR3 DNA: TGTGCCAGCAGCTTGGGGACAGGGGGCCCAGATACGCAGTATTTT. Drawing the rest from reference TRBV5-4 and TRBJ2-3, the complete variable domain is ETGVTQSPTHLIKTRGQQVTLRCSSQSGHNTVSWYQQALGQGPQFIFQYYREEENGRGNFPPRFSGLQFPNYSSELNVNALELDDSALYLCASSLGTGGPDTQYFGPGTRLTVL.

This clonotype came up many times. CDR3 amino acids: CASSYNGLYSNQPQHF. The CDR3 nucleotides are TGTGCCAGCAGTTACAATGGCCTTTATAGCAATCAGCCCCAGCATTTT. The chain links TRBV6-6 to TRBJ1-5; D call uncertain. The germline V gene has CDR1 MNHNY and CDR2 SVGAGI (reference sequence). CDR3 size: 16 residues. V dropped 2 bases and J dropped 0 bases, with 11 bases sitting between them.

Ten or more counts support this clonotype. V gene TRBV7-9 combines with J gene TRBJ2-5; D might be TRBD1 (5 bases). V was clipped by 3 bases and J by 4 bases, with 12 bases between them. This CDR3 has 14 residues. CDR1 is SEHNR, CDR2 FQNEAQ, per germline (reference sequence). The chain's CDR3 is CASSFWGLGETQYF. In DNA, the CDR3 is TGTGCCAGCAGCTTTTGGGGCTTAGGAGAGACCCAGTACTTC.